This T cell receptor beta chain was observed in a study of T cells expressing NK-cell markers. Study-level points and caveats: The study found these clonotypes also leading the CD3+CD56-NKG2C+ fraction in four donors.

As concerns this clonotype: The antigen remains unidentified.

TCRdb derives one entry per CDR3 protein from the 5' RACE reads, leaving out DNA. This listing includes about 460,000 distinct CDR3 sequences. Germline values: CDR1 MDHEN, CDR2 SYDVKM. The CDR3 totals 14 residues. This clonotype was sampled from a woman in her forties or fifties in good health. The chain links TRBV28 to TRBJ2-7. The sample taken for sequencing was blood T cells: a sorted CD56 or NKG2C T cell subset, CD4+ or CD8+ T cells, or bulk PBMC T cells (not recorded which). CDR3: CASRPKRASYEQYF.